The 18 T cell receptor beta chains below come from one sample, sequenced in a study of blood T cells in healthy people across ages. With a J-beta primer mix and a sample-barcoded 5' primer, a second PCR ran 7 to 11 cycles. TCRdb redid the calling of the 5' RACE reads with MiXCR, one entry per CDR3 protein. The data contain more than 900,000 distinct CDR3 sequences, approximately 26% of them singletons. The data were also submitted as part of a second study, on T cells of mothers and their children.

Sequencing was carried out using blood. The receptor source for this set is a girl aged 2-15 years in good health.

The V and J genes are TRBV11-2 and TRBJ2-6; no clear D. Germline-derived CDR1 and CDR2 are SGHAT and FQNNGV. This CDR3 comprises 18 residues. The V end was cut by 2 bases, the J end by 0 bases, with 14 bases between. The CDR3 loop reads CASSLLFVSASGANVLTF. The CDR3 DNA follows: TGTGCCAGCAGCTTATTGTTCGTTTCCGCCTCTGGGGCCAACGTCCTGACTTTC.

This clonotype was picked up a small number of times. This chain connects TRBV19 to TRBJ2-7; the match to TRBD2 covers 14 bases. CDR1 is LNHDA and CDR2 is SQIVND in the germline V gene (reference sequence). With 3 bases clipped from V and 7 bases from J, the junction kept 5 bases outside the gene matches. There are 15 residues in the CDR3. The CDR3 is CASSMGLAGAGEQYF. The CDR3 bases are TGTGCCAGTAGTATGGGACTAGCGGGAGCTGGAGAGCAGTACTTC.

Written as DNA, the CDR3 is TGTGCCACCAGTGATTGGGAAAACACTGAAGCTTTCTTT. This gives the protein CATSDWENTEAFF. This chain connects TRBV24-1 to TRBJ1-1, with unresolved D. This CDR3 spans 13 amino acids. V lost 2 bases and J lost 2, with 5 bases in between. Germline CDR1 is KGHDR and CDR2 is SFDVKD.

This clonotype was observed a handful of times. The chain recombines TRBV2 with TRBJ1-2; D gene uncertain. Trimming stripped 7 bases from V and 7 bases from J, with 19 bases between. CDR1 is SNHLY, CDR2 FYNNEI, per germline. The CDR3 spans 14 residues. The CDR3 nucleotides read TGTGCCAGCAAGGACCATATGATAGATCTTGGCTACACCTTC. Residues: CASKDHMIDLGYTF. Full variable domain (remainder filled in from reference TRBV2 and TRBJ1-2): EPEVTQTPSHQVTQMGQEVILRCVPISNHLYFYWYRQILGQKVEFLVSFYNNEISEKSEIFDDQFSVERPDGSNFTLKIRSTKLEDSAMYFCASKDHMIDLGYTFGSGTRLTVV.

The rearrangement links TRBV9 to TRBJ2-5, with D possibly being TRBD1 (5 bases). The J call is in doubt because the DNA end fits TRBJ2-7 better. CDR1 SGDLS and CDR2 YYNGEE come from the germline V gene. The CDR3 has 13 residues. In DNA form, the CDR3 reads TGTGCCAGCAGCTCCCCACCAGGGATCGAGCAGTACTTC. The encoded protein is CASSSPPGIEQYF.

This clonotype was observed a handful of times. CDR3 residues: CASRRMASYNEQFF. The DNA of the CDR3 is TGTGCCAGCAGGCGTATGGCCTCCTACAATGAGCAGTTCTTC. The V gene is TRBV3-1, the J gene TRBJ2-1; D uncertain. Looked up from germline, CDR1 is LGHDT and CDR2 is YNNKEL (reference sequence). The length of the CDR3 is 14 residues. The germline V and J ends were trimmed by 6 bases and 0 bases, with 9 bases remaining between them.

The V gene is TRBV10-3, the J gene TRBJ1-3; D gene uncertain. CDR3 length: 15 residues. Germline CDR1 is ENHRY and CDR2 is SYGVKD. Deletions cut 7 bases from V and 0 bases from J, with 13 bases between. CDR3 protein: CAITPGLDSGNTIYF. CDR3 bases: TGTGCCATCACCCCAGGACTAGACTCTGGAAACACCATATATTTT.

This clonotype was detected a few times. The chain has TRBV4-2 and TRBJ2-5; the D call may be TRBD1 or TRBD2 (6 bases each). Deletions cut 0 bases from V and 4 bases from J, with 12 bases between. The CDR3 runs to 15 residues. Looked up from germline, CDR1 is LGHNA and CDR2 is YNFKEQ. Written as DNA, the CDR3 is TGTGCCAGCAGCCAAGATACAGGAGGGGGAGAGACCCAGTACTTC. Its protein product is CASSQDTGGGETQYF.

The V gene is TRBV11-2, the J gene TRBJ2-7, with D unresolved. The length of the CDR3 is 13 residues. Germline lookup yields CDR1 SGHAT and CDR2 FQNNGV. The V gene lost 3 bases and the J gene lost 7 bases, with 13 bases spanning the gap. The chain's CDR3 is CASSFSVSSEQYF. The CDR3 nucleotides read TGTGCCAGCAGCTTCTCGGTCTCGAGTGAGCAGTACTTC.

This clonotype has only one observation. The V gene is TRBV28, the J gene TRBJ1-5; 7 nucleotides align to TRBD1. V shed 6 bases and J 11 bases; nucleotides not matched to a gene: 16. The CDR3 extends over 15 amino acids. CDR1 is MDHEN and CDR2 is SYDVKM in the germline V gene. The CDR3 here is CASSPTPGQPKAQHF. In nucleotides, the CDR3 is TGTGCCAGCAGCCCCACCCCGGGACAGCCCAAGGCCCAGCATTTT. The full variable domain, its missing parts supplied by reference TRBV28 and TRBJ1-5, is DVKVTQSSRYLVKRTGEKVFLECVQDMDHENMFWYRQDPGLGLRLIYFSYDVKMKEKGDIPEGYSVSREKKERFSLILESASTNQTSMYLCASSPTPGQPKAQHFGDGTRLSIL.

The chain has TRBV5-8 and TRBJ2-5; possibly TRBD1 for D (6 bases). The germline gives CDR1 SGHTS, CDR2 YDEGEE. V was clipped by 0 bases and J by 2 bases, with 17 bases between them. The length of the CDR3 is 17 residues. CDR3 in amino acids: CASSLGFWRTVQETQYF. In DNA form, the CDR3 reads TGTGCCAGCAGCTTGGGGTTTTGGAGGACAGTACAAGAGACCCAGTACTTC.

The chain recombines TRBV7-2 with TRBJ1-2; D unclear. The V gene's germline CDR1 is SGHTA and CDR2 FQGNSA. This CDR3 region has 14 residues. V lost 1 base to trimming and J lost 2 bases, with 8 bases between them. The CDR3: CASSLDPENYGYTF. For the CDR3, the DNA is TGTGCCAGCAGCTTAGATCCGGAGAACTATGGCTACACCTTC.

The chain carries TRBV5-1 and TRBJ1-5; D is unclear. V lost 6 bases and J 4 bases, leaving 14 bases between the germline ends. Germline V lookup: CDR1 SGHRS, CDR2 YFSETQ. The CDR3 runs 14 residues. The CDR3 nucleotides are TGCGCCAGCAAGCTTGGGCCTGAAAATCAGCCCCAGCATTTT. This sequence encodes CASKLGPENQPQHF.

V and J are TRBV15 and TRBJ2-1; D is perhaps TRBD2 (5 bases). CDR1 LNHNV and CDR2 YYDKDF come from the germline V gene (reference sequence). This CDR3 spans 18 amino acids. V was trimmed by 1 base and J by 2 bases, leaving 18 bases between them. The CDR3 spells CATSRGGRPAETYNEQFF. CDR3 coding DNA: TGTGCCACCAGCAGAGGAGGTAGGCCAGCGGAAACCTACAATGAGCAGTTCTTC. Complete variable domain (other parts from reference TRBV15 and TRBJ2-1): DAMVIQNPRYQVTQFGKPVTLSCSQTLNHNVMYWYQQKSSQAPKLLFHYYDKDFNNEADTPDNFQSRRPNTSFCFLDIRSPGLGDTAMYLCATSRGGRPAETYNEQFFGPGTRLTVL.

The gene calls are TRBV7-8 and TRBJ2-5; 9 nucleotides align to TRBD2. In germline, CDR1 is SGHVS, CDR2 FQNEAQ. The CDR3 consists of 17 residues. After removal of 5 bases from V and 7 bases from J, the junction contained 17 bases not matched to a gene. The CDR3 DNA reads TGTGCCAGCAGCGGAATTAGCGGGGGAGATCTGATGTGGACCCAGTACTTC. Translated, it gives CASSGISGGDLMWTQYF.

With respect to this clonotype: Its ends do not fully match the called genes, so a read error is possible. The gene calls are TRBV5-1 and TRBJ1-4, with a possible D match to TRBD1 (6 bases). This CDR3 is 14 amino acids long. Germline V lookup: CDR1 SGHRS, CDR2 YFSETQ. The CDR3 here is CTSSSGQFGEKLFF. DNA of the CDR3: TGCACCAGCAGCAGCGGACAGTTCGGGGAAAAACTGTTTTTT.

This clonotype was seen a few times. One end of the junction is discordant with germline, which a read error may explain. The chain uses TRBV7-2 and TRBJ2-3, with D hard to call. In germline, CDR1 is SGHTA, CDR2 FQGNSA. This CDR3 is built from 14 residues. CDR3 in DNA: TGTGCCAGCAGCCCTCAATCCATGTTGGATACACAGTATTTT. Amino acids: CASSPQSMLDTQYF.

The rearrangement uses TRBV6-2 or TRBV6-3 and TRBJ2-1; 7 nucleotides agree with TRBD2. The germline gives CDR1 MNHEY, CDR2 SVGEGT. The V gene end was trimmed by 10 bases and the J gene end by 9 bases; junction bases not matched to a gene: 18. This CDR3 contains 15 residues. The CDR3 coding sequence is TGTGCCACGACGGCTATAGATCGGGGGAGGGGTGAGCAGTTCTTC. Translated: CATTAIDRGRGEQFF.